Each of the 5 T cell receptor beta chains below was sequenced from the same sample in a study of T cells in Graves' hyperthyroidism and ophthalmopathy. TCR beta CDR3 regions were amplified from RNA. First-round RT-PCR of the TCR CDR3 relied on the HTBI primer set. TCRdb analysed the multiplex PCR reads with MiXCR anew, one entry per CDR3 protein. The data hold nearly 750,000 distinct CDR3 sequences, with roughly a third observed a single time. Sequencing input: blood. All receptors come from a middle-aged woman with Graves' hyperthyroidism.

Worth noting for this clonotype: Mismatch with germline at one junction end may stem from a read error. This chain joins TRBV9 and TRBJ1-1; D call uncertain. CDR1 SGDLS and CDR2 YYNGEE come from the germline V gene. The CDR3 has 14 amino acids. Here the CDR3 reads CTSSPRTGNTEAFF. CDR3 DNA: TGTACCAGCAGCCCACGGACGGGGAACACTGAAGCTTTCTTT.

This clonotype was counted at least ten times. This chain joins TRBV13 and TRBJ1-2; TRBD1 might be the D (6 bases). This CDR3 contains 12 residues. Germline V CDR1 and CDR2: PRHDT, FYEKMQ (reference sequence). With 6 bases removed from V and 7 bases from J, the gap between germline ends came to 12 bases. The CDR3 DNA follows: TGTGCCAGCAGGCGAGGGGGTAGTGGCTACACCTTC. Residues: CASRRGGSGYTF.

In the case of this clonotype: A much larger clone lies one base from this, so it may be a read error. This chain connects TRBV7-2 to TRBJ2-7, with D perhaps TRBD2 (6 bases). Germline V gives CDR1 SGHTA, CDR2 FQGNSA. This CDR3 contains 15 residues. For the CDR3, the DNA is TGTGTCAGCAGCTTCCTGGACGGAGGGCCCTACGAGCAGTACTTC. This sequence encodes CVSSFLDGGPYEQYF. Full variable domain (missing parts from reference TRBV7-2 and TRBJ2-7): GAGVSQSPSNKVTEKGKDVELRCDPISGHTALYWYRQSLGQGLEFLIYFQGNSAPDKSGLPSDRFSAERTGGSVSTLTIQRTQQEDSAVYLCVSSFLDGGPYEQYFGPGTRLTVT.

This clonotype came up many times. The J gene is TRBJ1-2, the V gene TRBV6-6; unclear D gene. Trimming took 5 bases from V and 4 from J, leaving 14 bases between them. The CDR3 loop spans 14 amino acids. Germline CDR1 MNHNY, CDR2 SVGAGI (reference sequence). CDR3 nucleotide sequence: TGTGCCAGCAGTACTCTTTCGGGTCTCTATGGCTACACCTTC. Its translation is CASSTLSGLYGYTF.

This clonotype was seen many times. The gene calls are TRBV7-9 and TRBJ1-1; tentative D call: TRBD1 (5 bases). Germline V gene data show CDR1 as SEHNR and CDR2 as FQNEAQ (reference sequence). Trimming cost V 1 base and J 6 bases, with 15 bases left between them. CDR3 size: 15 residues. The CDR3 loop reads CASSLGLEWGAEAFF. CDR3 DNA sequence: TGTGCCAGCAGCTTAGGGTTGGAGTGGGGCGCTGAAGCTTTCTTT.